Listed here are 27 T cell receptor beta chains from one sample, sequenced in a study of T cell changes during pregnancy in multiple sclerosis. Repertoires were generated with immunoSEQ multiplex PCR, while TCRdb's copy carries only in-frame clones and drops some. Of 35,000 or so clones in the sample, about nine tenths were seen once. This specimen was CD4+ T cells from peripheral blood mononuclear cells, taken after pregnancy. The receptors were sampled from a female donor in good health, enrolled as a control in a pregnancy study.

The V call is TRBV2, the J call TRBJ1-1, with D hard to call. The CDR3 is 13 residues long. The germline V and J ends were trimmed by 6 bases and 10 bases, with 18 bases remaining between them. Germline V lookup: CDR1 SNHLY, CDR2 FYNNEI. The CDR3 reads CASRDWTVPGAFF. CDR3 DNA: TGTGCCAGCAGGGACTGGACCGTGCCCGGAGCTTTCTTT.

The chain recombines TRBV19 with TRBJ2-5; a possible D gene is TRBD2 (5 bases). Trimming stripped 5 bases from V and 2 bases from J, with 9 bases between. There are 13 residues in the CDR3. Germline-derived CDR1 and CDR2 are LNHDA and SQIVND (reference sequence). For the CDR3, the DNA is TGTGCCAGTAGTGAGGGCAGACAAGAGACCCAGTACTTC. Translation: CASSEGRQETQYF.

The chain employs TRBV5-5 and TRBJ2-2; perhaps TRBD1 as D (6 bases). This CDR3 contains 15 residues. Trimming took 3 bases from V and 5 from J, leaving 14 bases between them. The germline V gene encodes CDR1 SGHKS and CDR2 YYEKEE (reference sequence). CDR3 protein: CASSSSQGWTGELFF. Written as DNA, the CDR3 is TGTGCCAGCAGCTCTAGTCAGGGGTGGACCGGGGAGCTGTTTTTT.

This chain joins TRBV23-1 and TRBJ2-1, with D tentatively TRBD1 (5 bases). TRBV23-1 is given ORF status, its function remaining uncertain. CDR3 length: 13 residues. Trimming took 0 bases from V and 12 from J, leaving 12 bases between them. CDR3 amino acids: CASSQSDQGWQFF. The CDR3, as DNA: TGCGCCAGCAGTCAATCTGATCAGGGTTGGCAGTTCTTC.

The CDR3 DNA sequence: TGTGCCAGCAGAGAGATCGACACCGGGGAGCTGTTTTTT. Its translation: CASREIDTGELFF. V and J are TRBV6-6 and TRBJ2-2; D remains unclear. The CDR3 is 13 residues long. The V gene's germline CDR1 is MNHNY and CDR2 SVGAGI (reference sequence). V lost 6 bases to trimming and J lost 3 bases, with 8 bases between them.

The V and J genes are TRBV7-6 and TRBJ2-3; 10 bases are shared with TRBD2. Germline CDR1 SGHVS, CDR2 FNYEAQ. V lost 1 base and J lost 3; bases outside the gene matches: 4. This CDR3 spans 16 amino acids. For the CDR3, the DNA is TGTGCCAGCAGCTTAGGGTCTAGCGGGAGAACAGATACGCAGTATTTT. Amino acids: CASSLGSSGRTDTQYF.

The chain has TRBV15 and TRBJ2-5; 9 positions match TRBD2. Germline CDR1 LNHNV, CDR2 YYDKDF (reference sequence). V lost 1 base and J lost 4; bases outside the gene matches: 7. This CDR3 is built from 16 residues. In DNA form, the CDR3 reads TGTGCCACCAGCAGAGTCGGGCGGGGGGGCCGAGAGACCCAGTACTTC. Its translation is CATSRVGRGGRETQYF. The full variable domain, completed using reference TRBV15 and TRBJ2-5, is DAMVIQNPRYQVTQFGKPVTLSCSQTLNHNVMYWYQQKSSQAPKLLFHYYDKDFNNEADTPDNFQSRRPNTSFCFLDIRSPGLGDTAMYLCATSRVGRGGRETQYFGPGTRLLVL.

DNA of the CDR3: TGTGCCAGCAGCTCGATCCAGGGCAGGGGGTCCTACGAGCAGTACTTC. It translates to CASSSIQGRGSYEQYF. The chain joins TRBV11-2 to TRBJ2-7; 7 nucleotides agree with TRBD1. The CDR3 sequence is 16 residues long. J was trimmed by 1 base and V by 4 bases; bases with no gene match: 10. CDR1 and CDR2 (germline): SGHAT, FQNNGV.

This chain joins TRBV19 and TRBJ1-6; TRBD1 aligns across 9 bases. With 1 base clipped from V and 5 bases from J, the junction kept 3 bases outside the gene matches. The CDR3 runs 16 residues. Germline assignment: CDR1 LNHDA and CDR2 SQIVND (reference sequence). CDR3 region: CASSIGGDRDNSPLHF. The CDR3 DNA follows: TGTGCCAGTAGTATAGGAGGGGACAGGGATAATTCACCCCTCCACTTT.

V gene TRBV6-1 combines with J gene TRBJ2-5; D remains ambiguous. V gave up 11 bases and J gave up 4 bases, with 17 bases separating them. The germline V gene encodes CDR1 MNHNS and CDR2 SASEGT. There are 13 residues in the CDR3. As DNA, the CDR3 is TGTGCCGGAAACGACGGGTGGCGAGAGACCCAGTACTTC. It yields the protein CAGNDGWRETQYF.

This clone was picked up a small number of times. This sequence joins TRBV4-3 and TRBJ2-2, with 10 bases matching TRBD2. The CDR3 extends over 16 amino acids. Per the germline V gene, CDR1 is LGHNA and CDR2 is YSLEER. The V segment lost 4 bases and the J segment 3 bases; nucleotides outside the gene matches: 5. The CDR3, as DNA: TGCGCCAGCAGCCGTCTAGCGGGGGTCCACACCGGGGAGCTGTTTTTT. It yields the protein CASSRLAGVHTGELFF.

The genes are TRBV5-1 and TRBJ2-1, with 11 nucleotides matching TRBD2. CDR1 is SGHRS, CDR2 YFSETQ, per germline. The V segment lost 3 bases and the J segment 4 bases; nucleotides outside the gene matches: 9. This CDR3 spans 17 amino acids. The CDR3 loop reads CASSYGLLAGEYNEQFF. The CDR3 bases are TGCGCCAGCAGCTACGGCTTACTAGCGGGGGAATACAATGAGCAGTTCTTC. Looking up the rest from reference TRBV5-1 and TRBJ2-1 gives the full variable domain: KAGVTQTPRYLIKTRGQQVTLSCSPISGHRSVSWYQQTPGQGLQFLFEYFSETQRNKGNFPGRFSGRQFSNSRSEMNVSTLELGDSALYLCASSYGLLAGEYNEQFFGPGTRLTVL.

The chain recombines TRBV19 with TRBJ2-7; 11 nucleotides agree with TRBD1. The J segment lost 3 bases and the V segment lost 7 bases, leaving 17 bases of the junction unmatched. The CDR3 is 18 residues long. Germline V CDR1 and CDR2: LNHDA, SQIVND (reference sequence). The CDR3 DNA follows: TGTGCCAGTACCGGGACAGGGGGTGGCGGAGGTAACTTCTACGAGCAGTACTTC. This encodes CASTGTGGGGGNFYEQYF. The complete variable domain, with remaining parts taken from reference TRBV19 and TRBJ2-7, reads DGGITQSPKYLFRKEGQNVTLSCEQNLNHDAMYWYRQDPGQGLRLIYYSQIVNDFQKGDIAEGYSVSREKKESFPLTVTSAQKNPTAFYLCASTGTGGGGGNFYEQYFGPGTRLTVT.

The V and J genes are TRBV30 and TRBJ2-5; TRBD2 aligns across 10 bases. The CDR3 has 15 amino acids. V dropped 4 bases and J dropped 7; count of bases not matched to a gene: 12. Germline values: CDR1 GTSNPN, CDR2 SVGIG (reference sequence). The CDR3 sequence is CAWNPSGTSEGTQYF. In nucleotides, the CDR3 is TGTGCCTGGAACCCCTCCGGGACTAGCGAGGGGACCCAGTACTTC.

This chain links TRBV2 with TRBJ2-1, with no clear D. The germline CDR1 and CDR2 sequences are SNHLY and FYNNEI. The CDR3 length is 11 residues. The V and J ends lost 3 bases and 9 bases respectively, with 6 bases between them. The CDR3 loop is CASSDSPEQFF. CDR3 nucleotides: TGTGCCAGCAGTGACAGTCCTGAGCAGTTCTTC.

Only a few counts were recorded for this clone. The chain uses TRBV30 and TRBJ1-1, with unresolved D. V lost 5 bases, J lost 0 bases, and 10 bases lay in between. The CDR3 contains 13 residues. Looked up from germline, CDR1 is GTSNPN and CDR2 is SVGIG (reference sequence). The CDR3, as DNA: TGTGCCTGGGGGCAGCCGCTGAACACTGAAGCTTTCTTT. Translating gives CAWGQPLNTEAFF. The full variable domain, its missing parts supplied by reference TRBV30 and TRBJ1-1, is SQTIHQWPATLVQPVGSPLSLECTVEGTSNPNLYWYRQAAGRGLQLLFYSVGIGQISSEVPQNLSASRPQDRQFILSSKKLLLSDSGFYLCAWGQPLNTEAFFGQGTRLTVV.

This sequence joins TRBV5-1 and TRBJ1-1, with a possible D match to TRBD1 (5 bases). Germline V gene lookup returns CDR1 SGHRS and CDR2 YFSETQ. The CDR3 spans 14 residues. Trimming left V 4 bases short and J 1 base short, with 11 bases between. The CDR3 DNA reads as TGCGCCAGCAGCCCACAGGTTACGAACACTGAAGCTTTCTTT. Translation gives CASSPQVTNTEAFF.

The V gene is TRBV18, the J gene TRBJ2-3; 10 bases line up with TRBD2. Unmatched junction bases numbered 1, after V lost 3 bases and J lost 1 base. Germline CDR1 and CDR2: KGHSH and LQKENI. The CDR3 is made up of 15 amino acids. In DNA, the CDR3 is TGTGCCAGCTCACCTGGACTAGCGGGCACAGATACGCAGTATTTT. Protein sequence: CASSPGLAGTDTQYF.

The CDR3 region has the DNA TGTGCCAGCAGCCGGTCCGGGGAGCTGTTTTTT. Protein sequence: CASSRSGELFF. The gene calls are TRBV7-6 and TRBJ2-2, with D unresolved. The length of the CDR3 is 11 residues. V was cut by 5 bases and J by 6 bases, with 4 bases left in between. Germline loops: CDR1 SGHVS, CDR2 FNYEAQ.

The rearrangement joins TRBV10-3 to TRBJ1-3; tentative D call: TRBD1 (5 bases). The CDR3 is 15 amino acids. V lost 0 bases to trimming and J lost 1 base, with 7 bases between them. Germline loops: CDR1 ENHRY, CDR2 SYGVKD. The CDR3 protein is CAISESTGSGNTIYF. The CDR3 bases are TGTGCCATCAGTGAGTCTACAGGTTCTGGAAACACCATATATTTT.

Only one count was recorded for this clone. The chain joins TRBV28 to TRBJ1-5, with 8 bases lining up with TRBD1. Germline CDR1 MDHEN, CDR2 SYDVKM. The CDR3 spans 15 residues. V lost 6 bases, J lost 2 bases, and 6 bases stayed unmatched. In nucleotides, the CDR3 is TGTGCCAGCAGCCAAGCGGGACAGGGCAATCAGCCCCAGCATTTT. Its translation: CASSQAGQGNQPQHF.

The chain couples TRBV18 to TRBJ1-3, with D possibly matching TRBD1 (6 bases). The germline CDR1 and CDR2 sequences are KGHSH and LQKENI. With 3 bases removed from V and 0 bases from J, the gap between germline ends came to 15 bases. The CDR3 spans 17 residues. CDR3 protein: CASSPLGGAPSGNTIYF. The DNA for the CDR3 is TGTGCCAGCTCACCCCTGGGGGGGGCCCCCTCTGGAAACACCATATATTTT.

The chain joins TRBV30 to TRBJ1-2, with TRBD1 matching over 8 bases. The length of the CDR3 is 14 residues. Germline loops: CDR1 GTSNPN, CDR2 SVGIG (reference sequence). The V and J ends lost 3 bases and 2 bases, in that order; junction bases with no gene match: 5. CDR3 nucleotide sequence: TGTGCCTGGAGGGGGGACAGGCCAAACTATGGCTACACCTTC. Protein: CAWRGDRPNYGYTF.

The chain joins TRBV7-6 to TRBJ2-3; 10 bases are a match to TRBD2. Germline-derived CDR1 and CDR2 are SGHVS and FNYEAQ. V dropped 2 bases and J dropped 3; count of bases not matched to a gene: 8. The CDR3 is 17 residues long. The CDR3 spells CASSLRLAGAGTDTQYF. The CDR3 nucleotides read TGTGCCAGCAGCTTAAGGCTAGCGGGAGCTGGGACAGATACGCAGTATTTT.

The chain links TRBV7-2 to TRBJ2-2; 7 positions match TRBD2. CDR3 length equals 15 residues. Germline V gene sequence: CDR1 SGHTA, CDR2 FQGNSA. Unmatched junction bases numbered 5, after V lost 5 bases and J lost 2 bases. This chain's CDR3 is CASSPKRGNTGELFF. Here the CDR3 DNA reads TGTGCCAGCAGCCCAAAGCGGGGAAACACCGGGGAGCTGTTTTTT.

This chain connects TRBV5-1 to TRBJ1-2; D remains ambiguous. The germline V gene encodes CDR1 SGHRS and CDR2 YFSETQ. V lost 0 bases and J 8 bases, leaving 14 bases between the germline ends. The CDR3 sequence is 14 residues long. The CDR3 spells CASSLESPYQGYTF. In DNA form, the CDR3 reads TGCGCCAGCAGCTTGGAGTCCCCTTATCAGGGCTACACCTTC.

V usage is TRBV9 and J usage is TRBJ2-7, with no clear D. The CDR3 is 15 amino acids. Germline loops: CDR1 SGDLS, CDR2 YYNGEE. V was clipped by 4 bases and J by 6 bases, with 20 bases between them. The CDR3 reads CASSQGAAELSEQYF. CDR3 in DNA: TGTGCCAGCAGCCAAGGAGCCGCCGAATTGAGCGAGCAGTACTTC.